This T cell receptor (beta chain) was recorded in a study of shared clonotypes between healthy human individuals. Findings and caveats of the study: Sampling involved blood alone; tissue repertoires likely differ.

Per the original data handling: Filtering differed for immunoSEQ, which gave only junction sequences without quality scores. Generated by immunoSEQ multiplex PCR, the TCRdb table keeps only in-frame clones and is missing some. V and J calls and clone size are those listed in that table; D and trimming were worked out from the DNA. The table lists roughly 2,000,000 clones, approximately 95% of them singletons. The CDR3 is 14 residues long. Germline CDR1 is MDHEN and CDR2 is SYDVKM. The V end lost 2 bases, the J end lost 3 bases, and 11 bases lay between the germline ends. With regard to this clone: Its antigen is not identified.

CD8 cells classed as naive were CD45RO-negative and positively selected for CCR7, excluding terminally differentiated effector memory CD45RA+ cells. Donors had no recently reported acute infections or vaccinations and were HIV-negative. Each donor was a Caucasian adult residing in Nashville, Tennessee. The sample comprised naive CD8+ T cells sorted from blood. This sequence was found in a young man in good health. This rearrangement joins TRBV28 to TRBJ2-7; D ambiguous. CDR3 loop: CASSLQASFYEQYF. The CDR3, as DNA: TGTGCCAGCAGTTTACAGGCCAGTTTCTACGAGCAGTACTTC. Supplemented by reference TRBV28 and TRBJ2-7, the full variable domain reads DVKVTQSSRYLVKRTGEKVFLECVQDMDHENMFWYRQDPGLGLRLIYFSYDVKMKEKGDIPEGYSVSREKKERFSLILESASTNQTSMYLCASSLQASFYEQYFGPGTRLTVT.